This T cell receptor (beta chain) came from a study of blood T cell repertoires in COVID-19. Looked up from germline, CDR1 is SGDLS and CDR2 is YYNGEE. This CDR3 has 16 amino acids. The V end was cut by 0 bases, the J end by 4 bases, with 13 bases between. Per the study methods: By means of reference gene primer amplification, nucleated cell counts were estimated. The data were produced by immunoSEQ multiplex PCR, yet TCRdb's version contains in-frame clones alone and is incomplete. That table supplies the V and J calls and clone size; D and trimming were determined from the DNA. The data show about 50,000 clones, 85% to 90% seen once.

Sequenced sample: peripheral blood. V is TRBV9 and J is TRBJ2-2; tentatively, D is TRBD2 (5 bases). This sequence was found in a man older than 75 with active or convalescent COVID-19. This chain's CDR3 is CASSVAGYRSTGELFF. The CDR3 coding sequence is TGTGCCAGCAGCGTAGCGGGGTATAGGTCCACCGGGGAGCTGTTTTTT.